These 4 T cell receptor beta chains were all obtained from the same sample, sequenced in a study of PD-L1 blockade in urothelial cancer (dated by TCRdb to 2015 to 2018). Reading the label with the study, this specimen's time point is: pretreatment peripheral blood. The library was made by the immunoSEQ multiplex PCR assay. TCRdb carries this immuneACCESS record with in-frame sequences only. Its versions omit some clonotypes, under half of them owing to an unresolved V gene in the studies checked, with the rest unexplained. For this sample the table gives approximately 88,000 clones, of which roughly 84% were detected only once. Jointly, the top ten make up roughly 2% of the sample. This specimen consisted of PBMCs, obtained around atezolizumab (anti-PD-L1) treatment. The receptor set was obtained from a man in his 60s with urothelial cancer.

The table lists this clone with a count of one. The rearrangement uses TRBV27 and TRBJ2-1; 9 bases match TRBD2. V gave up 2 bases and J gave up 1 base; unmatched junction bases: 3. CDR1 and CDR2 from the germline V gene are MNHEY and SMNVEV (reference sequence). The CDR3 length is 16 residues. The chain's CDR3 is CASSLGSGGSYNEQFF. As DNA, the CDR3 is TGTGCCAGCAGTTTAGGTAGCGGGGGATCCTACAATGAGCAGTTCTTC.

The chain links TRBV19 to TRBJ1-5; maybe TRBD1 (6 bases). Per the germline V gene, CDR1 is LNHDA and CDR2 is SQIVND (reference sequence). The ends were cut back, 10 bases at V and 7 bases at J, with 20 bases in the middle. The CDR3 length is 14 residues. This chain's CDR3 is CATNSGRGRQPQHF. Written as DNA, the CDR3 is TGTGCCACCAATTCGGGCAGGGGACGGCAGCCCCAGCATTTT.

Note on this clone: At one of its ends the junction is not consistent with the germline gene, which may arise from a read error. This sequence joins TRBV10-3 and TRBJ2-7; 8 bases agree with TRBD1. Germline CDR1 and CDR2: ENHRY and SYGVKD. There are 14 residues in the CDR3. In DNA form, the CDR3 reads TGTGCCAACAGTTTGTCAGGGGGCATATACGAGCAGTACTTC. The encoded protein is CANSLSGGIYEQYF.

This clone has just a few counts. This chain joins TRBV5-1 and TRBJ2-3; TRBD1 matches 7 bases. The germline CDR1 and CDR2 sequences are SGHRS and YFSETQ. The ends lost 5 bases at V and 4 bases at J; junction bases unmatched: 7. This CDR3 is 14 amino acids long. In DNA form, the CDR3 reads TGCGCCAGCAGTTTGTATCAGGGGGCAGATACGCAGTATTTT. Translation gives CASSLYQGADTQYF.